This TCR beta chain was captured by sequencing in a study of response to subunit inactivated influenza vaccine (dated by TCRdb to about 2018). For the wider study: The study used deep quantitative T cell receptor repertoire profiling to track responses to a trivalent subunit inactivated influenza vaccine.

Receptor libraries were prepared by RT-PCR. Instrument used: Illumina HiSeq 2500. TCRdb trimmed public reads at Q25 via fastp, called clones via MiXCR and kept in-frame beta chains. Entries are consolidated by CDR3 protein sequence, retaining the most common genes and DNA. A total of under 550,000 distinct CDR3 sequences appear in this sample, roughly 8.2% of them only once. 13% of the sample comes from the top ten. A few counts support this clonotype. Its antigen is still unknown. It has no much larger one-base neighbor in the sample; base qualities were not kept. The CDR3 covers 16 residues, taking in both the cysteine and the phenylalanine. Only CDR3 DNA is held: 48 bases, read in frame from base 1. V is shortened by 3 bases, J by 9 bases, and the region joining them spans 18 bases. Looking up the germline V gene yields CDR1 KGHSH and CDR2 LQKENI. Study-wide findings and limitations: The authors suggested that each seasonal influenza vaccination may recruit only a limited number of new T cells.

Specimen: PBMCs from blood, collected less than 30 months after vaccination. The sequence joins TRBV18 to TRBJ1-6; no D gene is confidently identified. This receptor was obtained from a man between 50 and 69 years old who received an inactivated influenza vaccine. Donor details come from another sample of the same person, matched by shared clones. The CDR3 reads CASSPGRLLSGSPLHF. The nucleotide sequence reads as follows: TGTGCCAGCTCACCCGGCCGCCTACTGTCTGGTTCACCCCTCCACTTT.